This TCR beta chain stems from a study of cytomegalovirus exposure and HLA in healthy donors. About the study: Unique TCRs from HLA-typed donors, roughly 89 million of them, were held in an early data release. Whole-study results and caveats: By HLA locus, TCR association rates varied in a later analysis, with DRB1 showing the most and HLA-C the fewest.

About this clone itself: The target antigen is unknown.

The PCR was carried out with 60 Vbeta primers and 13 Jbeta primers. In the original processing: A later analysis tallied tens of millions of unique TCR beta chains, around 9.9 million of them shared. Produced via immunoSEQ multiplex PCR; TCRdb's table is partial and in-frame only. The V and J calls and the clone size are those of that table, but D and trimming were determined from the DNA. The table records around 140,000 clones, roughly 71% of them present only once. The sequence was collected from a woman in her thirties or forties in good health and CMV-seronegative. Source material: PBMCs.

CDR3 region: CASSFRRSSSFHNEQFF. CDR3 DNA sequence: TGTGCCAGCAGCTTCCGTAGGTCTAGCAGTTTCCACAATGAGCAGTTCTTC. This chain uses TRBV5-4 with TRBJ2-1, with D maybe TRBD2 (5 bases). V lost 2 bases and J lost 5, with 20 bases in between. Germline loops: CDR1 SGHNT, CDR2 YYREEE (reference sequence). The CDR3 totals 17 residues.